A single sample is the source of the 25 T cell receptor beta chains below, sequenced in a study of STAT5B mutations in CD4+ large granular lymphocyte leukemia. Using immunoSEQ multiplex PCR, the repertoire was profiled, and TCRdb retains in-frame clones only, with some absent. The table lists roughly 32,000 clones, 72% of them singletons. Sample: CD4+ T cells from blood buffy coats. These receptor sequences come from a human donor in good health.

This sequence joins TRBV5-1 and TRBJ1-3; tentative D call: TRBD1 (6 bases). CDR1 and CDR2 from the germline V gene are SGHRS and YFSETQ. The V end was cut by 3 bases, the J end by 4 bases, with 14 bases between. The CDR3 covers 15 residues. The CDR3 sequence: CASSYATGGGNTIYF. CDR3 in DNA: TGCGCCAGCAGCTACGCGACAGGAGGAGGAAACACCATATATTTT.

This clone was seen a single time. The rearrangement uses TRBV9 and TRBJ1-3; D unclear. Trimming pared 0 bases from V and 3 bases from J, leaving 7 bases between. CDR1 is SGDLS, CDR2 YYNGEE, per germline. This CDR3 spans 14 amino acids. This chain's CDR3 is CASSVATDGNTIYF. The CDR3 nucleotides are TGTGCCAGCAGCGTAGCTACGGATGGAAACACCATATATTTT.

This chain connects TRBV27 to TRBJ1-6; no clear D gene. Germline values: CDR1 MNHEY, CDR2 SMNVEV (reference sequence). This CDR3 region has 12 residues. Trimming cost V 7 bases and J 3 bases, with 4 bases left between them. The CDR3 loop is CASTNYNSPLHF. CDR3 DNA: TGTGCCAGCACAAACTATAATTCACCCCTCCACTTT.

This chain joins TRBV18 and TRBJ1-2, with 7 nucleotides matching TRBD1. This CDR3 comprises 15 residues. Germline V lookup: CDR1 KGHSH, CDR2 LQKENI. The V and J ends lost 3 bases and 3 bases, in that order; junction bases with no gene match: 7. CDR3 sequence reads: CASSPNEQGYYGYTF. CDR3 nucleotides: TGTGCCAGCTCACCGAACGAACAGGGGTACTATGGCTACACCTTC. The variable domain in full, with the rest retrieved from reference TRBV18 and TRBJ1-2, is NAGVMQNPRHLVRRRGQEARLRCSPMKGHSHVYWYRQLPEEGLKFMVYLQKENIIDESGMPKERFSAEFPKEGPSILRIQQVVRGDSAAYFCASSPNEQGYYGYTFGSGTRLTVV.

The chain has TRBV11-2 and TRBJ1-4; D is uncertain. Trimming shortened V by 5 bases and J by 9 bases, and 16 bases separated the two germline ends. Germline V CDR1 and CDR2: SGHAT, FQNNGV. CDR3 length: 14 amino acids. CDR3 residues: CASSETPTGKKLFF. DNA of the CDR3: TGTGCCAGCAGCGAAACTCCTACTGGAAAAAAACTGTTTTTT.

This chain connects TRBV7-6 to TRBJ1-1; 7 bases align to TRBD1. This CDR3 is built from 16 residues. V was pared by 4 bases and J by 6 bases, with 14 bases of the junction left unmatched. In germline, CDR1 is SGHVS, CDR2 FNYEAQ. The chain's CDR3 is CASSSGIRGPAPEAFF. CDR3 bases: TGTGCCAGCAGCTCTGGTATAAGGGGGCCGGCTCCTGAAGCTTTCTTT.

The chain uses TRBV9 and TRBJ1-2; TRBD1 matches at 7 bases. This CDR3 region has 14 residues. V trimming: 0 bases; J trimming: 2 bases; junction bases outside the gene matches: 1. Germline V gives CDR1 SGDLS, CDR2 YYNGEE. CDR3 amino acids: CASSVVGQNYGYTF. CDR3 nucleotides: TGTGCCAGCAGCGTAGTGGGACAGAACTATGGCTACACCTTC.

This clone appeared a few times. The rearrangement joins TRBV10-3 to TRBJ1-1; D is perhaps TRBD1 (5 bases). Germline loops: CDR1 ENHRY, CDR2 SYGVKD. The germline V and J ends were trimmed by 0 bases and 11 bases, with 13 bases remaining between them. The CDR3 covers 13 residues. This chain's CDR3 is CAISESSNGAAFF. CDR3 nucleotides: TGTGCCATCAGTGAGTCGTCGAACGGGGCGGCTTTCTTT.

The gene calls are TRBV5-1 and TRBJ2-3; 7 bases fit TRBD1. Germline CDR1 reads SGHRS; CDR2 reads YFSETQ. CDR3 length equals 12 residues. V lost 0 bases and J lost 10; bases outside the gene matches: 2. The CDR3 sequence: CASSLEGGSQYF. CDR3 in DNA: TGCGCCAGCAGCTTGGAAGGGGGCTCGCAGTATTTT.

This chain joins TRBV2 and TRBJ1-2; D remains ambiguous. Germline lookup yields CDR1 SNHLY and CDR2 FYNNEI. The CDR3 has 9 amino acids. Trimming cost V 5 bases and J 10 bases, with 5 bases left between them. The CDR3 sequence is CASSQYYTF. For the CDR3, the DNA is TGTGCCAGCAGTCAATACTACACCTTC. Combining the CDR3 with reference TRBV2 and TRBJ1-2 gives the whole variable domain EPEVTQTPSHQVTQMGQEVILRCVPISNHLYFYWYRQILGQKVEFLVSFYNNEISEKSEIFDDQFSVERPDGSNFTLKIRSTKLEDSAMYFCASSQYYTFGSGTRLTVV.

The chain has TRBV30 and TRBJ2-3; 10 bases align to TRBD1. The length of the CDR3 is 16 residues. CDR1 and CDR2 (germline): GTSNPN, SVGIG (reference sequence). The J segment lost 5 bases and the V segment lost 1 base, leaving 9 bases of the junction unmatched. The CDR3 bases are TGTGCCTGGAGTGAATTCGGGACAGGGGAGGAAGATACGCAGTATTTT. Translated, it gives CAWSEFGTGEEDTQYF.

This chain joins TRBV2 and TRBJ1-3; TRBD1 is a possible D gene (5 bases). CDR3 length equals 11 residues. V was pared by 4 bases and J by 14 bases, with 12 bases between. CDR1 is SNHLY, CDR2 FYNNEI, per germline. CDR3 in DNA: TGTGCCAGCAGTGTGGGCAGGGTCCTATATTTT. It encodes CASSVGRVLYF.

The chain is built from TRBV29-1 and TRBJ1-1, with TRBD1 as a possible D gene (5 bases). Per the germline V gene, CDR1 is SQVTM and CDR2 is ANQGSEA. This CDR3 is 15 amino acids long. Trimming shortened V by 0 bases and J by 7 bases, and 18 bases separated the two germline ends. The CDR3 nucleotides read TGCAGCGTTGAAGATCAAATCGGGCCTAGGGGTGAAGCTTTCTTT. It encodes CSVEDQIGPRGEAFF.

The chain employs TRBV7-2 and TRBJ2-7; D is undetermined. V was shortened by 4 bases and J by 2 bases, with 9 bases between the two germline ends. The CDR3 extends over 13 amino acids. Germline CDR1 reads SGHTA; CDR2 reads FQGNSA. The CDR3 DNA follows: TGTGCCAGCAGCTCCGCCCGAACCTACGAGCAGTACTTC. It yields the protein CASSSARTYEQYF.

The V gene is TRBV4-3, the J gene TRBJ2-5; D not certain. The CDR3 runs to 14 residues. Trimming stripped 0 bases from V and 5 bases from J, with 10 bases between. Looked up from germline, CDR1 is LGHNA and CDR2 is YSLEER. The CDR3 bases are TGCGCCAGCAGCCAAGATACCAGCCGGGAGACCCAGTACTTC. Encoded protein: CASSQDTSRETQYF.

This sequence joins TRBV7-9 and TRBJ1-1; D possibly corresponds to TRBD1 (5 bases). The V gene lost 4 bases and the J gene lost 4 bases, with 10 bases spanning the gap. The CDR3 runs to 13 residues. The germline V gene has CDR1 SEHNR and CDR2 FQNEAQ (reference sequence). The DNA of the CDR3 is TGTGCCAGCAGCTCAACGGGGGTCACTGAAGCTTTCTTT. Translation: CASSSTGVTEAFF.

This clone was recorded a few times. This chain joins TRBV7-2 and TRBJ1-2; tentatively, D is TRBD1 (6 bases). CDR1 SGHTA and CDR2 FQGNSA come from the germline V gene. Trimming left V 3 bases short and J 8 bases short, with 19 bases between. The CDR3 sequence is 15 residues long. CDR3 sequence (DNA): TGTGCCAGCAGCTTCATCCGGGGCAGGGGTTACGGCTACACCTTC. Protein product: CASSFIRGRGYGYTF.

The chain recombines TRBV5-6 with TRBJ1-2, with 9 bases aligning to TRBD1. The CDR3 covers 14 residues. Germline CDR1 reads SGHDT; CDR2 reads YYEEEE. After removal of 4 bases from V and 7 bases from J, the junction contained 8 bases not matched to a gene. DNA of the CDR3: TGTGCCAGCAGCACCCGGGACAGGGCCTTTGGCTACACCTTC. Protein product: CASSTRDRAFGYTF.

J is TRBJ2-7 and V is TRBV30; 13 bases match TRBD2. CDR1 and CDR2 from the germline V gene are GTSNPN and SVGIG (reference sequence). This CDR3 spans 14 amino acids. Trimming at V came to 3 bases and at J to 5 bases, leaving 4 bases not matched to a gene. The CDR3 reads CAWSPGLAGDEQYF. The CDR3 coding sequence is TGTGCCTGGAGCCCCGGACTAGCGGGGGACGAGCAGTACTTC.

J is TRBJ2-7 and V is TRBV11-2; 9 bases line up with TRBD1. Germline V gene data show CDR1 as SGHAT and CDR2 as FQNNGV. The CDR3 sequence is 17 residues long. The V gene end was trimmed by 0 bases and the J gene end by 1 base; junction bases not matched to a gene: 7. The CDR3 reads CASSLDGGQGISYEQYF. In nucleotides, the CDR3 is TGTGCCAGCAGCTTAGACGGAGGACAGGGGATTTCCTACGAGCAGTACTTC.

The CDR3 is CASSIPGLAGADTQYF. CDR3 sequence (DNA): TGTGCCAGCAGCATCCCGGGACTAGCGGGGGCAGATACGCAGTATTTT. This chain uses TRBV5-4 with TRBJ2-3, with TRBD2 matching 14 bases. In germline, CDR1 is SGHNT, CDR2 YYREEE (reference sequence). J lost 4 bases, V lost 4 bases, and 5 bases had no gene match. The CDR3 covers 16 residues.

The chain uses TRBV6-5 and TRBJ1-1, with 11 bases identical to TRBD1. CDR1 is MNHEY and CDR2 is SVGAGI in the germline V gene. The CDR3 runs to 13 residues. V gave up 8 bases and J gave up 7 bases; unmatched junction bases: 6. The DNA for the CDR3 is TGTGCCAGCCGATCCGGGACAGGGGGTGAAGCTTTCTTT. Amino acids: CASRSGTGGEAFF.

This chain joins TRBV4-3 and TRBJ2-7, with a possible D match to TRBD2 (5 bases). The CDR3 is 15 residues long. Per the germline V gene, CDR1 is LGHNA and CDR2 is YSLEER. The V end lost 8 bases, the J end lost 0 bases, and 17 bases lay between the germline ends. The CDR3 bases are TGCGCCAGCTCGATAGCGAGAGGCCCCTCCTACGAGCAGTACTTC. As protein: CASSIARGPSYEQYF.

This clone was counted only a few times. The chain is built from TRBV7-2 and TRBJ2-7; either TRBD1 or TRBD2 may supply D (5 bases each). With 7 bases removed from V and 7 bases from J, the gap between germline ends came to 20 bases. This CDR3 spans 14 amino acids. Germline CDR1 SGHTA, CDR2 FQGNSA. The CDR3, as DNA: TGTGCCAGCAACCAACAGGAGGCCTACGGGGAGCAGTACTTC. It encodes CASNQQEAYGEQYF.

This sequence joins TRBV9 and TRBJ2-2, with TRBD2 matching over 9 bases. J lost 5 bases, V lost 3 bases, and 5 bases had no gene match. The CDR3 contains 15 residues. Germline V gene sequence: CDR1 SGDLS, CDR2 YYNGEE. The CDR3 DNA reads as TGTGCCAGCAGCGATCGACTAGCGGATACCGGGGAGCTGTTTTTT. It translates to CASSDRLADTGELFF.